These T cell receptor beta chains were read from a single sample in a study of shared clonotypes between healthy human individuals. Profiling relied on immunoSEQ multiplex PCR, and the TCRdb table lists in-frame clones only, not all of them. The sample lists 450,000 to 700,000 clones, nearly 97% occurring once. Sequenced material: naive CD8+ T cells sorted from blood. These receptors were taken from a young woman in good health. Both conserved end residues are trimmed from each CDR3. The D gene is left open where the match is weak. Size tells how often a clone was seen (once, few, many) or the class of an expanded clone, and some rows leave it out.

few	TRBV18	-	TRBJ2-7	ASSPLAGTEPYEQY
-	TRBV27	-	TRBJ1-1	ASSFTQNTEAF
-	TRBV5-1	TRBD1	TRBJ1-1	ASSLPREQGEAF
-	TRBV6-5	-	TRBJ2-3	ASSYSGYTDTQY
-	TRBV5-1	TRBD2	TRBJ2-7	ASSSTTSLSEQY
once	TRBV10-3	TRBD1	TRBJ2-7	AISDYRQGEPYEQY
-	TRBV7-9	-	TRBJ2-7	ASSLAPRAEEQY
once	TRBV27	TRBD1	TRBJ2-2	ASSPGGNTGELF
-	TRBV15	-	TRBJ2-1	ATSRDLWRDNEQF
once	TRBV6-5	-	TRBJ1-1	ASSPQGVNTEAF
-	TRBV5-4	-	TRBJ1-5	ASSLNGINQPQH
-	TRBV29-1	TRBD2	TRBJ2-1	SVTGLAGENEQF
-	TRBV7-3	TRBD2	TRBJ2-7	ASSLAGGPGEQY
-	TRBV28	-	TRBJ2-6	ASSTFRTSSGANVLT
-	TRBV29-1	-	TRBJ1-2	SVDHDGVGGYT
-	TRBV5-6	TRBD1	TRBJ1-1	ASSLGQATGAF
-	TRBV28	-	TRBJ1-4	ASSSDVDEKLF
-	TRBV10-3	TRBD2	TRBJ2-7	ATTTGTNEQY
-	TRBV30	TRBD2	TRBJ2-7	AWSVAGSGGGQY
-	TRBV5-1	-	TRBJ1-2	AGPVFCGYT
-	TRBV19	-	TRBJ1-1	ASSRQEGLNTEAF
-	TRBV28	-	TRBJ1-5	ASSPRTGAGQPQH
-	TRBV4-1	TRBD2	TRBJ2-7	ASSQDRSSGGLTYEQY
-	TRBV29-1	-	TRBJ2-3	SVEVESVRTDTQY